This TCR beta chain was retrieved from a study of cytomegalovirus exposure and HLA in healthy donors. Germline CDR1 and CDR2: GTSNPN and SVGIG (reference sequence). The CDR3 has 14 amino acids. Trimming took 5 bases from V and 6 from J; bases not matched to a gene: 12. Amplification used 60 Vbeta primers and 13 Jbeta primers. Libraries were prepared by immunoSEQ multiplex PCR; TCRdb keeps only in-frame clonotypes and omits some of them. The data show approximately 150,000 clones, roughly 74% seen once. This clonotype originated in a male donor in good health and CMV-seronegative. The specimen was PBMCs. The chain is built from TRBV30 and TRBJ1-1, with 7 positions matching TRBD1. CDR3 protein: CAWDRDSRLPEAFF. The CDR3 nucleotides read TGTGCCTGGGACCGGGACAGTCGGCTCCCTGAAGCTTTCTTT.